The 29 T cell receptor beta chains presented below share a single source sample, sequenced in a study of T cell responses to AZD1222 COVID-19 vaccine. Some clones are missing from TCRdb's copy, which holds only in-frame ones; the method was immunoSEQ multiplex PCR. The repertoire holds approximately 82,000 clones, 90% seen once, with about 5.2% in the top ten. Sequences were derived from peripheral blood, sampled on day 0 of AZD1222 vaccination. The receptors here all came from an adult in good health.

The chain employs TRBV10-1 and TRBJ2-1; TRBD1 agrees at 9 bases. This CDR3 has 15 amino acids. V was clipped by 4 bases and J by 5 bases; unmatched bases: 6. In germline, CDR1 is WNHNN, CDR2 SYGVQD (reference sequence). The CDR3 DNA is TGCGCCAGCAGTGTCGGGACAGGGCGGCACAATGAGCAGTTCTTC. This translates into CASSVGTGRHNEQFF.

In its sample, this clone was seen a few times. The chain links TRBV2 to TRBJ1-6; no clear D. The CDR3 spans 13 residues. Trimming took off 1 base at V and 9 bases at J, with 7 bases between the two ends. Germline V gene lookup returns CDR1 SNHLY and CDR2 FYNNEI. As DNA, the CDR3 is TGTGCCAGCAGTGAAGGTCGTAGTTCACCCCTCCACTTT. Its protein product is CASSEGRSSPLHF.

The chain joins TRBV28 to TRBJ2-7; D is uncertain. V gave up 6 bases and J gave up 3 bases, with 6 bases separating them. The germline V gene encodes CDR1 MDHEN and CDR2 SYDVKM. This CDR3 has 11 amino acids. The CDR3 DNA reads TGTGCCAGCAGGAGCGACTACGAGCAGTACTTC. Its protein is CASRSDYEQYF.

This rearrangement joins TRBV7-9 to TRBJ2-7, with 7 bases matching TRBD2. The CDR3 consists of 14 residues. V lost 1 base and J lost 7; bases outside the gene matches: 7. Germline V gene data show CDR1 as SEHNR and CDR2 as FQNEAQ (reference sequence). In DNA, the CDR3 is TGTGCCAGCAGCTTAGGGGGAGGGTCGAGGGAGCAGTACTTC. Its protein product is CASSLGGGSREQYF. The whole variable domain, remainder taken from reference TRBV7-9 and TRBJ2-7, is DTGVSQNPRHKITKRGQNVTFRCDPISEHNRLYWYRQTLGQGPEFLTYFQNEAQLEKSRLLSDRFSAERPKGSFSTLEIQRTEQGDSAMYLCASSLGGGSREQYFGPGTRLTVT.

This rearrangement joins TRBV6-5 to TRBJ1-1; 9 bases fit TRBD1. V trimming: 2 bases; J trimming: 11 bases; junction bases outside the gene matches: 0. The CDR3 extends over 11 amino acids. Germline V gene data show CDR1 as MNHEY and CDR2 as SVGAGI. The DNA for the CDR3 is TGTGCCAGCAGTTACGGGACAGGGGCTTTCTTT. Translated, it gives CASSYGTGAFF.

This sequence joins TRBV19 and TRBJ2-2; the match to TRBD1 covers 10 bases. The length of the CDR3 is 13 residues. Germline CDR1 and CDR2: LNHDA and SQIVND (reference sequence). J gave up 8 bases and V 6 bases, and 3 bases lay outside the gene matches. The CDR3, as DNA: TGTGCCAGTAGGAGACAGGGGGCGGGGGAGCTGTTTTTT. Translated, it gives CASRRQGAGELFF.

The chain links TRBV15 to TRBJ1-1; no clear D gene. Germline assignment: CDR1 LNHNV and CDR2 YYDKDF (reference sequence). The V end lost 0 bases, the J end lost 5 bases, and 4 bases lay between the germline ends. The CDR3 is 12 amino acids. CDR3 DNA sequence: TGTGCCACCAGCAGAGATCAAACTGAAGCTTTCTTT. This sequence encodes CATSRDQTEAFF.

The genes are TRBV11-2 and TRBJ2-3; tentatively, D is TRBD2 (6 bases). Germline CDR1 and CDR2: SGHAT and FQNNGV. The CDR3 loop spans 13 amino acids. The V end was cut by 7 bases, the J end by 5 bases, with 13 bases between. The CDR3 region is CASTSAGKDTQYF. As DNA, the CDR3 is TGTGCCAGCACCTCAGCGGGTAAAGATACGCAGTATTTT.

The chain couples TRBV19 to TRBJ2-5; no reliable D call. The CDR3 contains 16 residues. Germline assignment: CDR1 LNHDA and CDR2 SQIVND (reference sequence). Between the trimmed V and J ends, which lost 4 bases and 0 bases, there was a span of 15 bases. The CDR3 bases are TGTGCCAGTAGTAGCTCCCCGGACGGAAACCAAGAGACCCAGTACTTC. It is translated as CASSSSPDGNQETQYF.

The chain uses TRBV28 and TRBJ1-2, with no clear D. Germline V gene data show CDR1 as MDHEN and CDR2 as SYDVKM. V dropped 6 bases and J dropped 2 bases, with 1 base sitting between them. The CDR3 extends over 10 amino acids. This chain's CDR3 is CASSNYGYTF. For the CDR3, the DNA is TGTGCCAGCAGCAACTATGGCTACACCTTC.

This sequence joins TRBV6-5 and TRBJ2-7; 11 bases line up with TRBD1. V lost 6 bases and J lost 2; bases outside the gene matches: 3. Germline V gives CDR1 MNHEY, CDR2 SVGAGI. The length of the CDR3 is 14 residues. For the CDR3, the DNA is TGTGCCAGCAGAACGGGACAGGGGGCCTACGAGCAGTACTTC. It codes for CASRTGQGAYEQYF.

This chain connects TRBV19 to TRBJ2-3; D perhaps matches TRBD2 (6 bases). V dropped 11 bases and J dropped 3 bases, with 15 bases sitting between them. This CDR3 has 13 residues. Germline V CDR1 and CDR2: LNHDA, SQIVND (reference sequence). CDR3 sequence reads: CAGGTPGTDTQYF. CDR3 DNA: TGTGCCGGAGGGACTCCCGGGACAGATACGCAGTATTTT.

The chain links TRBV5-1 to TRBJ2-3, with TRBD1 matching over 7 bases. J lost 5 bases, V lost 3 bases, and 9 bases had no gene match. CDR3 length equals 15 residues. Germline V gene data show CDR1 as SGHRS and CDR2 as YFSETQ. CDR3 protein: CASSSIGGEGDTQYF. The CDR3 nucleotides are TGCGCCAGCAGCTCGATAGGGGGCGAAGGAGATACGCAGTATTTT. The entire variable domain, with the rest obtained from reference TRBV5-1 and TRBJ2-3, is as follows: KAGVTQTPRYLIKTRGQQVTLSCSPISGHRSVSWYQQTPGQGLQFLFEYFSETQRNKGNFPGRFSGRQFSNSRSEMNVSTLELGDSALYLCASSSIGGEGDTQYFGPGTRLTVL.

V gene TRBV5-1 combines with J gene TRBJ1-3, with D uncertain. Trimming stripped 4 bases from V and 0 bases from J, with 14 bases between. The CDR3 contains 16 residues. CDR1 SGHRS and CDR2 YFSETQ come from the germline V gene. The CDR3 region is CASSPAGMHSGNTIYF. CDR3 bases: TGCGCCAGCAGCCCCGCCGGGATGCACTCTGGAAACACCATATATTTT. Supplemented by reference TRBV5-1 and TRBJ1-3, the full variable domain reads KAGVTQTPRYLIKTRGQQVTLSCSPISGHRSVSWYQQTPGQGLQFLFEYFSETQRNKGNFPGRFSGRQFSNSRSEMNVSTLELGDSALYLCASSPAGMHSGNTIYFGEGSWLTVV.

This chain links TRBV5-1 with TRBJ1-2; no reliable D call. CDR3 length: 13 amino acids. Germline V CDR1 and CDR2: SGHRS, YFSETQ. Trimming left V 1 base short and J 3 bases short, with 7 bases between. The DNA for the CDR3 is TGCGCCAGCAGCTTGTCCGGAGACTATGGCTACACCTTC. Translation: CASSLSGDYGYTF.

The chain links TRBV7-2 to TRBJ1-3, with TRBD1 matching 9 bases. This CDR3 is built from 16 residues. CDR1 is SGHTA and CDR2 is FQGNSA in the germline V gene. V shed 5 bases and J 5 bases; nucleotides not matched to a gene: 10. The CDR3 DNA follows: TGTGCCAGCAGCCCAGACCGGGACAGGGAAAGAAACACCATATATTTT. Amino acid sequence: CASSPDRDRERNTIYF.

The chain links TRBV11-2 to TRBJ2-3; 11 bases align to TRBD2. J lost 5 bases, V lost 3 bases, and 7 bases had no gene match. CDR1 SGHAT and CDR2 FQNNGV come from the germline V gene. This CDR3 contains 16 residues. CDR3 DNA: TGTGCCAGCAGCTTCTTTAGCGGGGGGGCGGGAGATACGCAGTATTTT. Its protein is CASSFFSGGAGDTQYF.

This clone came up a few times. The V gene is TRBV28, the J gene TRBJ1-2; the D gene is possibly TRBD1 (5 bases). The CDR3 is made up of 14 amino acids. From germline, CDR1 is MDHEN and CDR2 SYDVKM. The V and J ends lost 6 bases and 8 bases respectively, with 19 bases between them. The CDR3 DNA is TGTGCCAGCAGACAAGGGACTGCCCCTTGGGGCTACACCTTC. Translation gives CASRQGTAPWGYTF.

This clone was counted between two and nine times. This chain uses TRBV10-3 with TRBJ2-7; 8 bases line up with TRBD2. The junction had 14 bases not matched to a gene; V was cut back by 4 bases and J by 3 bases. CDR3 size: 17 residues. CDR1 is ENHRY and CDR2 is SYGVKD in the germline V gene. CDR3 coding DNA: TGTGCCATCAGTGGCCCAAGGGCGGGGGGATCGAGCTACGAGCAGTACTTC. Translation gives CAISGPRAGGSSYEQYF.

This clone was counted a single time. The chain employs TRBV27 and TRBJ1-1, with 8 bases aligning to TRBD1. The CDR3 contains 15 residues. CDR1 is MNHEY, CDR2 SMNVEV, per germline (reference sequence). The V gene end was trimmed by 3 bases and the J gene end by 3 bases; junction bases not matched to a gene: 6. DNA of the CDR3: TGTGCCAGCAGTTTGCAGGGGGCGCCTTACACTGAAGCTTTCTTT. Amino acid sequence: CASSLQGAPYTEAFF.

The chain joins TRBV19 to TRBJ1-5; possibly TRBD1 for D (5 bases). The CDR3 has 15 residues. CDR1 and CDR2 from the germline V gene are LNHDA and SQIVND (reference sequence). V was trimmed by 7 bases and J by 2 bases, leaving 15 bases between them. The CDR3 reads CASMGIGGGNQPQHF. CDR3 nucleotide sequence: TGTGCCAGTATGGGAATCGGGGGTGGCAATCAGCCCCAGCATTTT. The variable domain in full, completed from reference TRBV19 and TRBJ1-5, reads DGGITQSPKYLFRKEGQNVTLSCEQNLNHDAMYWYRQDPGQGLRLIYYSQIVNDFQKGDIAEGYSVSREKKESFPLTVTSAQKNPTAFYLCASMGIGGGNQPQHFGDGTRLSIL.

J is TRBJ2-5 and V is TRBV10-3; no definite D call. Germline CDR1 ENHRY, CDR2 SYGVKD. This CDR3 has 15 amino acids. The V and J ends lost 3 bases and 3 bases respectively, with 14 bases between them. The CDR3 DNA is TGTGCCATCAGTGACCCCCCGAAGGGTGAAGAGACCCAGTACTTC. The encoded protein is CAISDPPKGEETQYF.

The chain links TRBV12-3 or TRBV12-4 to TRBJ2-1; D call uncertain. The CDR3 is 13 residues long. Trimming stripped 1 base from V and 6 bases from J, with 7 bases between. CDR3 DNA sequence: TGTGCCAGCAGTTTAGGGGGTGGCAATGAGCAGTTCTTC. Its protein is CASSLGGGNEQFF.

The chain has TRBV5-1 and TRBJ2-3; 7 bases map to TRBD2. CDR1 and CDR2 from the germline V gene are SGHRS and YFSETQ. This CDR3 comprises 12 residues. The V gene end was trimmed by 3 bases and the J gene end by 9 bases; junction bases not matched to a gene: 4. The CDR3 spells CASSWEGKTQYF. CDR3 coding DNA: TGCGCCAGCAGCTGGGAGGGAAAGACGCAGTATTTT.

The chain joins TRBV10-3 to TRBJ2-1; D is possibly TRBD1 (6 bases). Germline-derived CDR1 and CDR2 are ENHRY and SYGVKD. The CDR3 runs 12 residues. V shed 11 bases and J shed 7 bases, with 15 bases lying between them. The CDR3 DNA follows: TGTGCCGTCGGTAGTAGGGGGAATGAGCAGTTCTTC. Protein: CAVGSRGNEQFF.

This clone was recorded a few times. The chain uses TRBV29-1 and TRBJ1-3; D possibly corresponds to TRBD1 (6 bases). CDR1 SQVTM and CDR2 ANQGSEA come from the germline V gene. This CDR3 is 14 amino acids long. V was trimmed by 0 bases and J by 3 bases, leaving 9 bases between them. The CDR3 coding sequence is TGCAGCGTTGAAGAGGGGGCCAGTGGAAACACCATATATTTT. It yields the protein CSVEEGASGNTIYF.

V and J are TRBV28 and TRBJ1-4; D not certain. V was clipped by 4 bases and J by 0 bases, with 9 bases between them. The germline gives CDR1 MDHEN, CDR2 SYDVKM. The CDR3 covers 15 residues. Here the CDR3 DNA reads TGTGCCAGCAGTTCCTCTCTCGCAACTAATGAAAAACTGTTTTTT. Its protein product is CASSSSLATNEKLFF.

The chain links TRBV6-5 to TRBJ1-1; unclear D gene. V was pared by 2 bases and J by 0 bases, with 7 bases between. This CDR3 region has 14 residues. Germline V gene sequence: CDR1 MNHEY, CDR2 SVGAGI. This CDR3 is CASSYGGVNTEAFF. The CDR3 DNA sequence: TGTGCCAGCAGTTACGGCGGGGTGAACACTGAAGCTTTCTTT.

The J gene is TRBJ2-1, the V gene TRBV7-9; D gene unclear. This CDR3 is 12 amino acids long. V was shortened by 7 bases and J by 4 bases, with 8 bases between the two germline ends. Germline V gene data show CDR1 as SEHNR and CDR2 as FQNEAQ (reference sequence). The CDR3: CASTSQYNEQFF. Here the CDR3 DNA reads TGTGCCAGCACCTCACAATACAATGAGCAGTTCTTC.